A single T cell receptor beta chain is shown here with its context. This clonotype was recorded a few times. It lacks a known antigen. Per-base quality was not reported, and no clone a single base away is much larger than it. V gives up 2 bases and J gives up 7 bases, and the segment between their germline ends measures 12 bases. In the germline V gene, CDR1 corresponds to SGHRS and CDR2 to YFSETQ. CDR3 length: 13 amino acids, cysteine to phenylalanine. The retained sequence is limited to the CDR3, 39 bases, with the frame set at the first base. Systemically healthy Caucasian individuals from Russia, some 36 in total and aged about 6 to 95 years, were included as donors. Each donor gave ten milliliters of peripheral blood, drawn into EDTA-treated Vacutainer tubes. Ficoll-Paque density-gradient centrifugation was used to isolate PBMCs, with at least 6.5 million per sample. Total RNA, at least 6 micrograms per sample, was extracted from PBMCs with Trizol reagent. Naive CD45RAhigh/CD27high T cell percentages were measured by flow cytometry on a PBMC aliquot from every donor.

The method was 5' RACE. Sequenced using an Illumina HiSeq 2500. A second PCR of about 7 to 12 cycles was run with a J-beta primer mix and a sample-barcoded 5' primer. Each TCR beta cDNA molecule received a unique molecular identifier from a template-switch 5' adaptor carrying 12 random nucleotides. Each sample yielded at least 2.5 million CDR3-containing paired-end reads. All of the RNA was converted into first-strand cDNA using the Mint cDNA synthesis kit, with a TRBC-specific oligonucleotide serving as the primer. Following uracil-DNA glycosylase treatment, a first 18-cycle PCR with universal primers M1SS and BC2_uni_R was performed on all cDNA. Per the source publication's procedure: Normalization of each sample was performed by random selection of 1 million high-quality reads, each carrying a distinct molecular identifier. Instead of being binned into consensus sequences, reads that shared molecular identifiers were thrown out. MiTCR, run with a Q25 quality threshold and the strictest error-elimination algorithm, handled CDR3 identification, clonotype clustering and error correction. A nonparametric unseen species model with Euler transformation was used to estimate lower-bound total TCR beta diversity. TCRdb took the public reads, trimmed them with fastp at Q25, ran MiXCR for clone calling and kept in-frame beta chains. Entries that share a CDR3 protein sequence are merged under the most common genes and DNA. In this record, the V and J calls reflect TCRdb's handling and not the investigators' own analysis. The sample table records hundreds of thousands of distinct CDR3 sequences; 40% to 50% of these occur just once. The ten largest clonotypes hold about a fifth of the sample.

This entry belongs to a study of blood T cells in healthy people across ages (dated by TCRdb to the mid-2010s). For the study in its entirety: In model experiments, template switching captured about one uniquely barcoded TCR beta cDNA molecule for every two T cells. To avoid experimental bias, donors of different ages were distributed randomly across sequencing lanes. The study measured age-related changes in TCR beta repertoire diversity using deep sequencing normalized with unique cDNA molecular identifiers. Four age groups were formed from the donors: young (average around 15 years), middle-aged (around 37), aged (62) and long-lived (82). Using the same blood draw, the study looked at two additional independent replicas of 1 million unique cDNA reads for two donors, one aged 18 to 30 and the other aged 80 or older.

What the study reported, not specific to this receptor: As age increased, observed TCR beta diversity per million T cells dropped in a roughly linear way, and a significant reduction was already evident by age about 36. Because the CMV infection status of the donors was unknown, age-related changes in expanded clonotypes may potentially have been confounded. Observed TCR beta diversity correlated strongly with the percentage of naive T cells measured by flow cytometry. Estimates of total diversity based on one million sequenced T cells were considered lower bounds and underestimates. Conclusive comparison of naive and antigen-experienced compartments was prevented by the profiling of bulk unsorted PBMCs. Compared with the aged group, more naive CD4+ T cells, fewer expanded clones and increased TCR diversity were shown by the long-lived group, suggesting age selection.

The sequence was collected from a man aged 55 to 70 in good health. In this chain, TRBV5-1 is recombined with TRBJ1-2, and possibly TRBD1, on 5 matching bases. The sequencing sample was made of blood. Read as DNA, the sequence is TGCGCCAGCAGCTTTGAGGGGTCGACTGGCTACACCTTC. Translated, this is CASSFEGSTGYTF.